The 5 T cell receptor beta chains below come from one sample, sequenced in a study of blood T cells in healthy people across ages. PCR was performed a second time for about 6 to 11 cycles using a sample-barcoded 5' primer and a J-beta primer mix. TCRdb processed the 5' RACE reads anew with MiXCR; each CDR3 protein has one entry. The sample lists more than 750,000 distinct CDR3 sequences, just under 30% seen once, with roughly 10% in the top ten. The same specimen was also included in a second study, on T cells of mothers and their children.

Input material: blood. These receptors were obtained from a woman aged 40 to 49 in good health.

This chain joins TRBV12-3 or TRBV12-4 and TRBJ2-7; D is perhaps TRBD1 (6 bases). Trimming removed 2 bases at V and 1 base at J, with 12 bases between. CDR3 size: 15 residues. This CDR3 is CASSLRGIGSYEQYF. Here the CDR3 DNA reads TGTGCCAGCAGTTTAAGGGGGATAGGGTCCTACGAGCAGTACTTC.

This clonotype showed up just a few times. The CDR3 here is CASSLWDRGRYEQYF. The CDR3 coding sequence is TGTGCCAGCAGCTTATGGGACAGGGGGCGATACGAGCAGTACTTC. The V and J genes are TRBV5-6 and TRBJ2-5; 12 positions agree with TRBD1. The DNA end lines up better with TRBJ2-7; the J call may be wrong. CDR1 and CDR2 (germline): SGHDT, YYEEEE. This CDR3 has 15 amino acids.

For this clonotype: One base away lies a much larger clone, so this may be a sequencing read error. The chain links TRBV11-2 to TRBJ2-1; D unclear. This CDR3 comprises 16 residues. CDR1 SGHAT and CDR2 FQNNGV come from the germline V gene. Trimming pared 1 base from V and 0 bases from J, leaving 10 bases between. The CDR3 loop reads CASSLALANSYNEQFF. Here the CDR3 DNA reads TGTGCCAGCAGCTTAGCTTTAGCCAACTCCTACAATGAGCAGTTCTTC.

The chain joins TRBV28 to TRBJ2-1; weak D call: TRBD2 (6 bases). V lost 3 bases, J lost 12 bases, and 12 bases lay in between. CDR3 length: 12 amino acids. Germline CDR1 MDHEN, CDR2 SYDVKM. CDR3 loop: CASSLQAGGQFF. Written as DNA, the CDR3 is TGTGCCAGCAGTTTGCAAGCCGGGGGGCAGTTCTTC.

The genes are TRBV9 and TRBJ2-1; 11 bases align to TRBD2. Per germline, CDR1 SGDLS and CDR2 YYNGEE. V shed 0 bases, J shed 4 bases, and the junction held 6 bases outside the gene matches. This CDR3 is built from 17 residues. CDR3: CASSVVGSGGGYNEQFF. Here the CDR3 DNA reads TGTGCCAGCAGCGTAGTTGGTAGCGGGGGGGGATACAATGAGCAGTTCTTC.